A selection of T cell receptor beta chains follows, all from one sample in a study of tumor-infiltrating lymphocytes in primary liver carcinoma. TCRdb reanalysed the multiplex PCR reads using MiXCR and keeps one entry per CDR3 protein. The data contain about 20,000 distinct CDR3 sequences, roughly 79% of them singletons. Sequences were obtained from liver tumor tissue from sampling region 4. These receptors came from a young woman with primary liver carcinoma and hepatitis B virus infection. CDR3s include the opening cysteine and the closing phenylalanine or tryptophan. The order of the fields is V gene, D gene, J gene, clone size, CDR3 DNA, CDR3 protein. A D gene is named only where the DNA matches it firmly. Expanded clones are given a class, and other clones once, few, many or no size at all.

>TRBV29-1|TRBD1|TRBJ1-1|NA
TGTAGCGTCGAGGCAGGGGGCACTGAAGCTTTCTTT
CSVEAGGTEAFF
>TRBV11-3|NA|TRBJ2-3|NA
TGTGACAGCAGCTTAGATGGGCCCACAGATGCGCAGTACTTT
CDSSLDGPTDAQYF
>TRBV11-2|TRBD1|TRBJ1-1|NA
TGTGCCAGCAGCGTTCGGGACAGGGGGCGCAGGTGGAGGAGTAACACTGAAGCTTTCTTT
CASSVRDRGRRWRSNTEAFF
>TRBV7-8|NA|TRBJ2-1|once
TGTGCCAGCAGCCACAGTCTCAATGAGCAGTTCTTC
CASSHSLNEQFF
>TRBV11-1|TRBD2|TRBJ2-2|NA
TGTGCCAGCAGCATGGCTACGGCGGGAGTGTCCGGGGAGCTGTTTTTT
CASSMATAGVSGELFF
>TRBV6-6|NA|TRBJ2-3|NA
NA
CDSSYSFGSGSTDTQYF
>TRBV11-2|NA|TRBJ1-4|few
TGTGCCAGCAGCACCGGGGGGGGAAAACTATTTTTT
CASSTGGGKLFF
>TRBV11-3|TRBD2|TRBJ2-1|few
TGTGCCAGCGGCCGACTAGCGCGGGGGGCGTATGAGCAGTTCTTC
CASGRLARGAYEQFF
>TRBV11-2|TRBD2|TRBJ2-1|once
TGTGCCAGCAGCTTGGATATTAGACTAGCCATGGGTGAGCAGCTCTTC
CASSLDIRLAMGEQLF
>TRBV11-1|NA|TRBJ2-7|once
TGTGCCAGCGGCCTAGGATACCTCCGCGATCAGTGCTTC
CASGLGYLRDQCF
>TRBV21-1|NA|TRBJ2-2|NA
TGTACCAGCAGCAAGAAGAACAGGGCGCGCACCGGGGAGCTGTTTTTT
CTSSKKNRARTGELFF
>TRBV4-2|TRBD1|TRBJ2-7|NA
TGTGCCAGCAGCCATGAACACCTAGGACAGGGGGGACCGCGCGAGCTGTATTTC
CASSHEHLGQGGPRELYF
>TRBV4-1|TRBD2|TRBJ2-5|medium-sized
TGCGCCAGCAGCCACGGCGGGGGTAGGACAGAGACCCAGTACTTC
CASSHGGGRTETQYF
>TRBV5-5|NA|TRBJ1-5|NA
TGTGCCAGCAGCTTGCCCAGGGAGGGGAATCAGTCCCAGCATTTT
CASSLPREGNQSQHF
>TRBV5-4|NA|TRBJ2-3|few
TGTGCCAGCAGCGTGGACGGACACTCTCCACCCATAGATACGCAGTATTTT
CASSVDGHSPPIDTQYF
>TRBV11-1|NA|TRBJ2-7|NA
TGTGCCAGCAGCCCCCGGGATGCCAGTTTCTATGAGCAGTGCTTC
CASSPRDASFYEQCF
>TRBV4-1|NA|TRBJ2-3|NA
TGCGCCAGCAGTCAAGATCGGAACACAGATATGCTGTATTTT
CASSQDRNTDMLYF
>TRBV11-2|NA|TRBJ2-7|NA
TGTGCCGGCAGCCCCTGGAACACATACGAGCAGTACTTC
CAGSPWNTYEQYF
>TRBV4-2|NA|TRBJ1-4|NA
TGTACCGGCAGCCAAGATAGGGAAAAATTGTTTTTT
CTGSQDREKLFF
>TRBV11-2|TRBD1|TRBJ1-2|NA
TGTGCCAGCAGCCGCCGACAGGGGTACGGCTACACCTTC
CASSRRQGYGYTF
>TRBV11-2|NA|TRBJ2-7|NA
TGTGCCAGCAGCTCACCTGGGACGGGTGCCTACGAGCAGTACTTC
CASSSPGTGAYEQYF
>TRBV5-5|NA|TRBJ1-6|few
TGTGCCAGTAGCTTGGACCTCAATAATTCACCCCTCCACTTT
CASSLDLNNSPLHF
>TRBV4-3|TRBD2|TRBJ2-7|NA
TGCGCCAGCAACCAAGCTGTGACGGGGGGTCACATTAGCTACAAGCAATACTTC
CASNQAVTGGHISYKQYF